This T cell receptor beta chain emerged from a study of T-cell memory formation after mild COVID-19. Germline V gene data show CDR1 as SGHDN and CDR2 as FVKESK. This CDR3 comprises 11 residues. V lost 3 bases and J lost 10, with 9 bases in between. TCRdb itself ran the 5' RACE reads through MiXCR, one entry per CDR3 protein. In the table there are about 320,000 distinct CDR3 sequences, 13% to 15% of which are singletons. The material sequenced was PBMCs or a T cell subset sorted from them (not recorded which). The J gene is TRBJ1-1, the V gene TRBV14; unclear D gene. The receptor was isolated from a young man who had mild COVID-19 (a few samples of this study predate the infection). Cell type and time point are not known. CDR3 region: CASSQFRRAFF. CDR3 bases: TGTGCCAGCAGCCAGTTCCGGCGAGCTTTCTTT. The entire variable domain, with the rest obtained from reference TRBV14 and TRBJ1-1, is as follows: EAGVTQFPSHSVIEKGQTVTLRCDPISGHDNLYWYRRVMGKEIKFLLHFVKESKQDESGMPNNRFLAERTGGTYSTLKVQPAELEDSGVYFCASSQFRRAFFGQGTRLTVV.